The 22 T cell receptor beta chains below were found in one sample sequenced in a study of CD8+CD57+ T cells in acquired aplastic anemia. Before being chosen for sequencing, patients had shown CD8+CD57+ cell expansion by flow cytometry. Genomic DNA, serving as template, underwent TCR beta VDJ and CDR3 profiling. From the reads, TCRdb called clonotypes with MiXCR, one entry per CDR3 protein. Of roughly 170,000 distinct CDR3 sequences listed, roughly 50% are singletons. The sequencing sample was made of sorted CD4+, CD8+, or CD8+CD57+ T cells (not recorded which) from PBMCs. The receptors were sampled from a human donor with aplastic anemia.

The chain couples TRBV29-1 to TRBJ1-1; D uncertain. Germline CDR1 and CDR2: SQVTM and ANQGSEA. Trimming removed 4 bases at V and 8 bases at J, with 14 bases between. The CDR3 is 12 amino acids. The CDR3 sequence is CSVVPGALEAFF. CDR3 coding DNA: TGCAGCGTTGTACCCGGTGCTTTGGAAGCTTTCTTT.

Concerning this clonotype itself: A clone one base away is much larger, so this may be a read error. The V and J genes are TRBV12-3 or TRBV12-4 and TRBJ1-5; D is unclear. Trimming pared 8 bases from V and 4 bases from J, leaving 15 bases between. This CDR3 region has 14 residues. Here the CDR3 reads CASGYGGANQPQHF. In nucleotides, the CDR3 is TGTGCCAGCGGTTATGGCGGAGCGAATCAGCCCCAGCATTTT.

The chain carries TRBV6-5 and TRBJ2-5; TRBD2 matches at 10 bases. Looked up from germline, CDR1 is MNHEY and CDR2 is SVGAGI. The CDR3 spans 16 residues. J gave up 5 bases and V 2 bases, and 8 bases lay outside the gene matches. The CDR3 DNA reads TGTGCCAGCAGTTACGGTATCCAGCGGGGGGGCGAGACCCAGTACTTC. It codes for CASSYGIQRGGETQYF.

This clonotype was detected many times. At one end the junction does not follow the germline gene, possibly because of a read error. The V gene is TRBV7-2, the J gene TRBJ2-1; D call uncertain. This CDR3 is built from 13 residues. Germline V CDR1 and CDR2: SGHTA, FQGNSA. The CDR3 bases are TGCGCCAGCAGCTTGGGATCCTACAATGAGCAGTTCTTC. Its protein is CASSLGSYNEQFF.

For this clonotype: This sequence may be a read error, since a much larger clone differs from it by one base. The chain joins TRBV19 to TRBJ1-1, with TRBD1 as a possible D gene (6 bases). The length of the CDR3 is 16 residues. Germline V gene data show CDR1 as LNHDA and CDR2 as SQIVND (reference sequence). Here the CDR3 reads CASSQIGGGPNTGAFF. The CDR3 nucleotides read TGTGCCAGTAGCCAAATAGGGGGGGGCCCGAACACTGGAGCTTTCTTT.

The chain combines TRBV20-1 with TRBJ2-5; 12 bases are a match to TRBD2. From germline, CDR1 is DFQATT and CDR2 SNEGSKA (reference sequence). V shed 4 bases and J 5 bases; nucleotides not matched to a gene: 11. The CDR3 spans 16 residues. The CDR3 region has the DNA TGCAGTGCTATGGTGACTAGCGGGGGACAGGCGGAGACCCAGTACTTC. Residues: CSAMVTSGGQAETQYF.

This clonotype occurred many times. V is TRBV10-3 and J is TRBJ2-7, with 7 positions matching TRBD2. The junction had 8 bases not matched to a gene; V was cut back by 4 bases and J by 2 bases. CDR1 and CDR2 (germline): ENHRY, SYGVKD. This CDR3 is 15 amino acids long. This chain's CDR3 is CAISVGGGETYEQYF. The CDR3 region has the DNA TGTGCCATCAGTGTTGGGGGGGGGGAGACCTACGAGCAGTACTTC.

This clonotype was seen ten or more times. V is TRBV11-2 and J is TRBJ2-3, with D uncertain. CDR1 is SGHAT, CDR2 FQNNGV, per germline. This CDR3 contains 15 residues. The V end lost 3 bases, the J end lost 0 bases, and 10 bases lay between the germline ends. The DNA of the CDR3 is TGTGCCAGCAGCTTGAGTGGGCCCAGCACAGATACGCAGTATTTT. Translating it yields CASSLSGPSTDTQYF.

This clonotype was seen a few times. This chain links TRBV3-1 with TRBJ1-1; 7 nucleotides line up with TRBD1. The CDR3 loop spans 17 amino acids. Germline lookup yields CDR1 LGHDT and CDR2 YNNKEL (reference sequence). Unmatched junction bases numbered 12, after V lost 4 bases and J lost 1 base. Here the CDR3 reads CASSPPGGGTENTEAFF. In nucleotides, the CDR3 is TGTGCCAGCAGCCCTCCGGGGGGGGGGACAGAGAACACTGAAGCTTTCTTT.

In DNA, the CDR3 is TGTGCCAGCAGTGAAGTGGCGGGACTAGGAGAGACCCAGTACTTC. It is translated as CASSEVAGLGETQYF. The chain recombines TRBV25-1 with TRBJ2-5; 8 bases match TRBD2. The V segment lost 2 bases and the J segment 4 bases; nucleotides outside the gene matches: 6. This CDR3 spans 15 amino acids. Germline CDR1 and CDR2: MGHDK and SYGVNS.

This clonotype was seen just once. The gene calls are TRBV5-4 and TRBJ2-5; D unresolved. With 0 bases removed from V and 10 bases from J, the gap between germline ends came to 7 bases. The CDR3 sequence is 11 residues long. CDR1 and CDR2 from the germline V gene are SGHNT and YYREEE (reference sequence). Here the CDR3 DNA reads TGTGCCAGCAGCTTGGTAGGCCACCAGTACTTC. Encoded protein: CASSLVGHQYF.

J is TRBJ2-3 and V is TRBV29-1, with 9 bases lining up with TRBD1. J gave up 4 bases and V 4 bases, and 3 bases lay outside the gene matches. The CDR3 totals 13 residues. CDR1 and CDR2 (germline): SQVTM, ANQGSEA. The chain's CDR3 is CSVGTGVADTQYF. As DNA, the CDR3 is TGCAGCGTTGGGACAGGGGTGGCAGATACGCAGTATTTT.

This chain connects TRBV7-8 to TRBJ1-2; 7 bases are shared with TRBD1. This CDR3 comprises 15 residues. After removal of 5 bases from V and 1 base from J, the junction contained 7 bases not matched to a gene. CDR1 SGHVS and CDR2 FQNEAQ come from the germline V gene. The CDR3 loop reads CASSPDRVRNYGYTF. The CDR3 DNA is TGTGCCAGCAGCCCAGACAGGGTTCGTAACTATGGCTACACCTTC.

The chain links TRBV5-4 to TRBJ2-3; 12 nucleotides align to TRBD2. The germline CDR1 and CDR2 sequences are SGHNT and YYREEE (reference sequence). The CDR3 consists of 16 residues. After removal of 4 bases from V and 6 bases from J, the junction contained 9 bases not matched to a gene. CDR3 nucleotides: TGTGCCAGCAGCCTCCGACTAGCGGGGGTGACGGATACGCAGTATTTT. Amino acid sequence: CASSLRLAGVTDTQYF.

This clonotype appeared a few times. The CDR3 DNA is TGCAGCGTTGAAGGCGGCAGCGCCAACGAGCAGTACTTC. As protein: CSVEGGSANEQYF. The chain carries TRBV29-1 and TRBJ2-7; D remains unclear. Germline V gene sequence: CDR1 SQVTM, CDR2 ANQGSEA. The germline V and J ends were trimmed by 1 base and 5 bases, with 12 bases remaining between them. The CDR3 extends over 13 amino acids.

This clonotype was observed at least ten times. The chain carries TRBV9 and TRBJ2-3; 8 nucleotides agree with TRBD2. The CDR3 totals 15 residues. Trimming at V came to 4 bases and at J to 2 bases, leaving 6 bases not matched to a gene. Germline values: CDR1 SGDLS, CDR2 YYNGEE. DNA of the CDR3: TGTGCCAGCAGCACCGGACTAGCTACCACAGATACGCAGTATTTT. It codes for CASSTGLATTDTQYF.

This clonotype was observed many times. The rearrangement uses TRBV2 and TRBJ1-1, with unresolved D. The germline CDR1 and CDR2 sequences are SNHLY and FYNNEI. This CDR3 region has 14 residues. Trimming took 7 bases from V and 1 from J, leaving 13 bases between them. Here the CDR3 DNA reads TGTGCCAGCACCCTCAGGATAGGGAACACTGAAGCTTTCTTT. Encoded protein: CASTLRIGNTEAFF.

This clonotype was counted a few times. The rearrangement joins TRBV20-1 to TRBJ2-7; TRBD2 aligns across 9 bases. This CDR3 comprises 13 residues. Per the germline V gene, CDR1 is DFQATT and CDR2 is SNEGSKA (reference sequence). With V trimmed by 2 bases and J by 7 bases, 6 bases remained unmatched. This chain's CDR3 is CSARSLAGLEQYF. The CDR3 coding sequence is TGCAGTGCTAGATCTCTAGCGGGACTAGAGCAGTACTTC.

Written as DNA, the CDR3 is TGCAGTGCTAGCCAAATTGAGCAGTACTTC. Its translation is CSASQIEQYF. This sequence joins TRBV20-1 and TRBJ2-7, with D uncertain. The V gene's germline CDR1 is DFQATT and CDR2 SNEGSKA (reference sequence). This CDR3 has 10 amino acids. V was shortened by 3 bases and J by 7 bases, with 7 bases between the two germline ends.

In this sample, this clonotype turned up a few times. The chain employs TRBV6-1 and TRBJ2-2; the match to TRBD1 covers 7 bases. The length of the CDR3 is 16 residues. Germline values: CDR1 MNHNS, CDR2 SASEGT. The trim removed 6 bases at V and 2 bases at J, leaving 9 bases unmatched. This chain's CDR3 is CASRSNDRENTGELFF. CDR3 sequence (DNA): TGTGCCAGCAGGAGCAATGACAGGGAAAACACCGGGGAGCTGTTTTTT.

This clonotype appeared many times. The genes are TRBV20-1 and TRBJ2-5; 12 bases are shared with TRBD2. The CDR3 spans 14 residues. V lost 3 bases, J lost 4 bases, and 3 bases stayed unmatched. CDR1 and CDR2 from the germline V gene are DFQATT and SNEGSKA (reference sequence). The CDR3 region is CSARVLAGGETQYF. In nucleotides, the CDR3 is TGCAGTGCTAGGGTACTAGCGGGGGGAGAGACCCAGTACTTC.

The gene calls are TRBV3-1 and TRBJ2-6, with D perhaps TRBD2 (6 bases). V lost 4 bases and J lost 0, with 13 bases in between. The CDR3 extends over 17 amino acids. From germline, CDR1 is LGHDT and CDR2 YNNKEL (reference sequence). CDR3 in amino acids: CASSLRAGRSGANVLTF. The DNA for the CDR3 is TGTGCCAGCAGCCTCAGGGCGGGGCGCTCTGGGGCCAACGTCCTGACTTTC. Together with reference TRBV3-1 and TRBJ2-6, the CDR3 gives the full variable domain: DTAVSQTPKYLVTQMGNDKSIKCEQNLGHDTMYWYKQDSKKFLKIMFSYNNKELIINETVPNRFSPKSPDKAHLNLHINSLELGDSAVYFCASSLRAGRSGANVLTFGAGSRLTVL.